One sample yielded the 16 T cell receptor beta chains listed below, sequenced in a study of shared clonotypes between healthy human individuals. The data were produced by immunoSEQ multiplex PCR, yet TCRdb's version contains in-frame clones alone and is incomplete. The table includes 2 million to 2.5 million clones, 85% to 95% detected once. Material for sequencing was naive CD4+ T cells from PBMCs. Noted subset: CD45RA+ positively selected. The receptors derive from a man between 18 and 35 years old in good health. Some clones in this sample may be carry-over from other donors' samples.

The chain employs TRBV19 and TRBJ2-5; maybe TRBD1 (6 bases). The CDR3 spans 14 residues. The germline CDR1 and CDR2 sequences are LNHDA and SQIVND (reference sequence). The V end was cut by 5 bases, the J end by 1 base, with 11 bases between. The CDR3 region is CASSPRTAQETQYF. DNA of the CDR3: TGTGCCAGTAGTCCACGGACAGCCCAAGAGACCCAGTACTTC.

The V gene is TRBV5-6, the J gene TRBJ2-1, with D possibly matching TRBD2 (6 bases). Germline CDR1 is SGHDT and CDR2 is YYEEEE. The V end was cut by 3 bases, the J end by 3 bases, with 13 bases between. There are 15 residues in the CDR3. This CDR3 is CASSSAGLGYNEQFF. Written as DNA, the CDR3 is TGTGCCAGCAGCTCAGCGGGCTTAGGCTACAATGAGCAGTTCTTC.

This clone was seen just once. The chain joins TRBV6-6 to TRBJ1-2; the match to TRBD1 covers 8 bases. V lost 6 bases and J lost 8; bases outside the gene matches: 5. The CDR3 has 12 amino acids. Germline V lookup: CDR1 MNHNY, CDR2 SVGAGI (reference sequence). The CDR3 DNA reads TGTGCCAGCAGGGACAGGGCGGACGGCTACACCTTC. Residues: CASRDRADGYTF.

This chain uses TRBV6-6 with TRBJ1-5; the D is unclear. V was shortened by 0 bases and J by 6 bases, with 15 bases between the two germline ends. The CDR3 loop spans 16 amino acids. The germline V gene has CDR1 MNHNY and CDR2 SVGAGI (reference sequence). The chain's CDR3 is CASSYSYQVGTQPQHF. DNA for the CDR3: TGTGCCAGCAGTTACTCGTACCAGGTGGGTACTCAGCCCCAGCATTTT.

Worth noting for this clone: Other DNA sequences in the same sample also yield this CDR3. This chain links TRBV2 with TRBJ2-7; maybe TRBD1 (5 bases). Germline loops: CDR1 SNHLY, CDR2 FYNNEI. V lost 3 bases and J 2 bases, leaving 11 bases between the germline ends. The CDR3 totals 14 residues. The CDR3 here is CASSEQGKAYEQYF. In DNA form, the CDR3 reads TGTGCCAGCAGTGAGCAGGGAAAGGCCTACGAGCAGTACTTC.

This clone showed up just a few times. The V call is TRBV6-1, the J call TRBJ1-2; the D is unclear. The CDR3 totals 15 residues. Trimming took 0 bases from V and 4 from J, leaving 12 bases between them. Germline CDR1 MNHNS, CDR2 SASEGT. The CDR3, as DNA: TGTGCCAGCAGTGAAGCGCTAGGGCAGGTCTATGGCTACACCTTC. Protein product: CASSEALGQVYGYTF.

CDR3 in DNA: TGCAGCGTTGAACACGCTGGTGGGGAGACCCAGTACTTC. This gives the protein CSVEHAGGETQYF. This chain joins TRBV29-1 and TRBJ2-5; D uncertain. The germline V gene has CDR1 SQVTM and CDR2 ANQGSEA. This CDR3 region has 13 residues. The ends were cut back, 2 bases at V and 5 bases at J, with 12 bases in the middle.

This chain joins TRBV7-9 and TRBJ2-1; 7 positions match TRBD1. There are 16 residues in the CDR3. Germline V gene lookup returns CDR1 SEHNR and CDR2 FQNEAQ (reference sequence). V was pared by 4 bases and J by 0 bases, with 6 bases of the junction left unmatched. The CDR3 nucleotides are TGTGCCAGCAGCTCCAGGGCAGGGGGCTCCTACAATGAGCAGTTCTTC. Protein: CASSSRAGGSYNEQFF.

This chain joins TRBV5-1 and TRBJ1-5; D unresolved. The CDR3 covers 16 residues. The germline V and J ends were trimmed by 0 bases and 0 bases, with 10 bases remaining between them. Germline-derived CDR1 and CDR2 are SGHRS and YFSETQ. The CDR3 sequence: CASSLDPLYSNQPQHF. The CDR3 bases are TGCGCCAGCAGCTTGGACCCTCTATATAGCAATCAGCCCCAGCATTTT.

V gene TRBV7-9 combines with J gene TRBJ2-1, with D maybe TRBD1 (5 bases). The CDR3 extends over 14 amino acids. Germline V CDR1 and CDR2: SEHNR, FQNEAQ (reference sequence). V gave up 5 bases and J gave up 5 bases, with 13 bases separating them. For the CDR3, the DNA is TGTGCCAGCAGCCACAGGTCGGGCGACAATGAGCAGTTCTTC. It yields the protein CASSHRSGDNEQFF.

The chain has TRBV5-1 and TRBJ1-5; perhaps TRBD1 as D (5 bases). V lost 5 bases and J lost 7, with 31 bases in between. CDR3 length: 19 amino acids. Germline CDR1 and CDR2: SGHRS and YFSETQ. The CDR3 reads CASSLRNGSDSTWGQPQHF. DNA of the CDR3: TGCGCCAGCAGTTTGCGAAATGGCTCCGACAGTACCTGGGGGCAGCCCCAGCATTTT.

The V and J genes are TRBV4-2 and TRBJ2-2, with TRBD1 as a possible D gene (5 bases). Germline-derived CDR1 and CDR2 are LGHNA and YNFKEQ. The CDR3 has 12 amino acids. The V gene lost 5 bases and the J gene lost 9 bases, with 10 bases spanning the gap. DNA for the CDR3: TGTGCCAGCAGCTCCCAGGGCCGGGAGCTGTTTTTT. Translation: CASSSQGRELFF.

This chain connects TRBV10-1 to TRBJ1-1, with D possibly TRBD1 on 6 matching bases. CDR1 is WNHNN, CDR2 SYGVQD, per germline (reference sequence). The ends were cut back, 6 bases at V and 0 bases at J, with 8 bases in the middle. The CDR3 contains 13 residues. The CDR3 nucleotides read TGCGCCAGCAGCCGGACAGTGAACACTGAAGCTTTCTTT. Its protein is CASSRTVNTEAFF.

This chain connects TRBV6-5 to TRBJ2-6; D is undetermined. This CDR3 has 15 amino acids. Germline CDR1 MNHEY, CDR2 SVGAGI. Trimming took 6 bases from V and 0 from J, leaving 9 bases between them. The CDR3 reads CASRPGPSGANVLTF. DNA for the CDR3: TGTGCCAGCAGGCCCGGACCCTCTGGGGCCAACGTCCTGACTTTC.

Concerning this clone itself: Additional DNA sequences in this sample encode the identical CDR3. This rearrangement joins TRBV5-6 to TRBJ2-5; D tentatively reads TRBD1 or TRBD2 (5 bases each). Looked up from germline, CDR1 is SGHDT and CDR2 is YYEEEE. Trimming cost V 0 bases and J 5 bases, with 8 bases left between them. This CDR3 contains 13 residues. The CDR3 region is CASSLAGRETQYF. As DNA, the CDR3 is TGTGCCAGCAGCTTGGCGGGACGGGAGACCCAGTACTTC.

The CDR3 DNA reads as TGTGCCAGCAGCAGACTAGGGGGGGTCTATGAGCAGTTCTTC. As protein: CASSRLGGVYEQFF. The chain has TRBV7-2 and TRBJ2-1, with TRBD2 as a possible D gene (7 bases). Germline CDR1 SGHTA, CDR2 FQGNSA. The CDR3 spans 14 residues. V lost 5 bases to trimming and J lost 8 bases, with 16 bases between them.